The rows below give T cell receptor beta chains drawn from one sample of a study of T cells in Graves' hyperthyroidism and ophthalmopathy. TCRdb passed the multiplex PCR reads through MiXCR, listing each CDR3 protein once. This sample yields 750,000 to 900,000 distinct CDR3 sequences, of which roughly 40% are seen a single time; 8% to 9% belongs to the top ten. What was sequenced was blood. All receptors derive from a man younger than 35 with Graves' hyperthyroidism. Each CDR3 is given with its conserved first and last residue. D genes are given only for firm matches. Some rows have no size entry. The others give once, few or many, or a class for an expanded clone.

>TRBV11-2|TRBJ2-5|TRBD2|few
CASKLAGVGQETQYF
TGTGCCAGCAAGCTAGCGGGAGTAGGGCAAGAGACCCAGTACTTC
>TRBV6-5|TRBJ2-7|TRBD1|.
CASWTGGGSYEQYF
TGTGCCAGCTGGACAGGGGGAGGATCCTACGAGCAGTACTTC
>TRBV2|TRBJ1-5|.|many
CASRRTASGNQPQHF
TGTGCCAGCAGGCGGACCGCCTCAGGCAATCAGCCCCAGCATTTT
>TRBV29-1|TRBJ1-1|.|many
CSVCRVSGEFNTEAFF
TGCAGCGTTTGCCGGGTCTCAGGAGAATTTAACACTGAAGCTTTCTTT
>TRBV4-1|TRBJ1-2|.|few
CASSQVAGDGYTF
TGCGCCAGCAGCCAAGTAGCGGGAGATGGCTACACCTTC
>TRBV7-9|TRBJ2-3|.|.
CASSIPTRYSPDTQYF
TGTGCCAGCAGCATCCCAACTAGATATTCTCCAGATACGCAGTATTTT
>TRBV19|TRBJ2-7|.|few
CASSMKVEHYEQYF
TGTGCCAGTAGTATGAAGGTAGAGCACTACGAGCAGTACTTC
>TRBV6-6|TRBJ2-7|.|.
CASSYFLGTYEQYF
TGTGCCAGCAGTTACTTTTTGGGCACCTACGAGCAGTACTTC
>TRBV20-1|TRBJ2-2|.|few
CSARNRLGTGELFF
TGCAGTGCTAGAAATCGTCTGGGCACCGGGGAGCTGTTTTTT
>TRBV19|TRBJ1-2|TRBD1|many
CASSTGTAYGYTF
TGTGCCAGTAGTACCGGGACAGCCTATGGCTACACCTTC
>TRBV5-1|TRBJ1-1|TRBD1|.
CASSLQEGAGTEAFF
TGCGCCAGCAGCTTGCAAGAGGGGGCTGGGACTGAAGCTTTCTTT
>TRBV5-1|TRBJ1-2|.|.
CASSPGGGSGYTF
TGCGCCAGCAGCCCCGGAGGGGGGAGTGGCTACACCTTC
>TRBV20-1|TRBJ1-1|.|many
CSAIRQPMNTEAFF
TGCAGTGCTATCCGACAGCCGATGAACACTGAAGCTTTCTTT
>TRBV2|TRBJ2-5|TRBD2|.
CASRGGSGGETQYF
TGTGCCAGCAGGGGGGGTAGCGGGGGAGAGACCCAGTACTTC
>TRBV5-1|TRBJ1-4|.|.
CASSPSFGGQHEKLFF
TGCGCCAGCAGCCCGTCCTTTGGGGGGCAGCATGAAAAACTGTTTTTT
>TRBV9|TRBJ1-1|.|few
CASSNRTLNTEAFF
TGTGCCAGCAGCAATAGGACACTGAACACTGAAGCTTTCTTT
>TRBV7-9|TRBJ2-7|.|few
CASSLASRNYEQYF
TGTGCCAGCAGCTTAGCGTCAAGAAACTACGAGCAGTACTTC
>TRBV7-9|TRBJ1-1|TRBD1|.
CASSLGSGTGGPEAFF
TGTGCCAGCAGCTTAGGTTCCGGGACAGGGGGCCCTGAAGCTTTCTTT
>TRBV9|TRBJ2-5|TRBD2|.
CASSDQNTGGGHQETQYF
TGTGCCAGCAGCGACCAAAACACGGGCGGGGGGCACCAAGAGACCCAGTACTTC
>TRBV9|TRBJ2-6|TRBD2|many
CASSVEGRGGANVLTF
TGTGCCAGCAGCGTAGAAGGGAGGGGTGGGGCCAACGTCCTGACTTTC
>TRBV9|TRBJ2-7|TRBD1|.
CASSATDRGYEQYF
TGTGCCAGCAGCGCTACGGACAGGGGGTACGAGCAGTACTTC
>TRBV25-1|TRBJ2-5|.|many
CASSPDREGGQETQYF
TGTGCCAGCAGCCCTGACAGGGAGGGGGGCCAAGAGACCCAGTACTTC
>TRBV7-3|TRBJ2-7|TRBD1|.
CASSRTTRTGDPYEQYF
TGCGCCAGCAGCCGCACGACACGGACAGGAGACCCCTACGAGCAGTACTTC
>TRBV5-1|TRBJ2-2|.|.
CASRVVGPRGELFF
TGCGCCAGCAGGGTTGTCGGTCCCCGCGGGGAGCTGTTTTTT
>TRBV11-2|TRBJ2-7|.|.
CASINSVHEQYF
TGTGCCAGCATCAATAGCGTACACGAGCAGTACTTC
>TRBV10-3|TRBJ2-2|TRBD1|.
CASVGQVGTGELFF
TGTGCCAGCGTAGGACAGGTCGGGACCGGGGAGCTGTTTTTT
>TRBV25-1|TRBJ2-2|.|.
CASSLAQGARTGELFF
TGTGCCAGCAGCTTGGCACAGGGTGCAAGGACCGGGGAGCTGTTTTTT
>TRBV19|TRBJ2-5|TRBD2|.
CASSGGSGLNEGTQYF
TGTGCCAGTTCGGGAGGCTCGGGCCTTAATGAGGGGACCCAGTACTTC
>TRBV29-1|TRBJ2-2|.|many
CSVVDGGITGELFF
TGCAGCGTAGTGGACGGTGGGATCACCGGGGAGCTGTTTTTT
>TRBV10-3|TRBJ1-6|.|.
CAISSYNSPLHF
TGTGCCATCAGCTCCTATAATTCACCCCTCCACTTT
>TRBV6-6|TRBJ2-5|.|.
CASSPEGIETQYF
TGTGCCAGCAGCCCCGAGGGGATCGAGACCCAGTACTTC
>TRBV10-3|TRBJ1-5|TRBD1|few
CATGTGGPSNQPQHF
TGTGCCACCGGGACAGGGGGACCCAGCAATCAGCCCCAGCATTTT
>TRBV5-6|TRBJ2-7|.|.
CASSIGRIGIYEQYF
TGTGCCAGCAGCATAGGGAGAATCGGCATCTACGAGCAGTACTTC
>TRBV2|TRBJ1-4|TRBD1|many
CATLDRAAEKLFF
TGTGCCACCTTGGACAGGGCGGCTGAAAAACTGTTTTTT
>TRBV4-2|TRBJ2-5|.|.
CASSQGGALQETQYF
TGTGCCAGCAGCCAAGGGGGGGCCCTCCAAGAGACCCAGTACTTC
>TRBV4-1|TRBJ1-1|TRBD1|few
CASSQVLTGGTEAFF
TGTGCCAGCAGCCAAGTACTGACAGGGGGCACTGAAGCTTTCTTT
>TRBV12-3/TRBV12-4|TRBJ2-6|.|many
CATSRHGANVLTF
TGTGCCACCAGCCGGCATGGGGCCAACGTCCTGACTTTC
>TRBV7-2|TRBJ1-3|TRBD1|.
CASSQDGTARDTIYF
TGCGCCAGCAGCCAAGATGGGACAGCCAGGGACACCATATATTTT
>TRBV12-3/TRBV12-4|TRBJ2-5|TRBD1|many
CASGDRGAETQYF
TGTGCCAGCGGGGACAGGGGCGCAGAGACCCAGTACTTC
>TRBV3-1|TRBJ2-7|TRBD2|.
CASSESGAAPYEQYF
TGTGCCAGCAGCGAGAGCGGGGCGGCCCCCTACGAGCAGTACTTC
>TRBV25-1|TRBJ2-3|.|.
CASSEGVDINTQYF
TGTGCCAGCAGTGAGGGTGTCGATATCAATACGCAGTATTTT
>TRBV4-1|TRBJ2-7|TRBD2|.
CASSRGAGPYEQYF
TGCGCCAGCAGCCGAGGAGCGGGGCCCTACGAGCAGTACTTC
>TRBV12-3/TRBV12-4|TRBJ1-4|.|.
CASSFVDAKKLFF
TGTGCCAGCAGTTTTGTGGACGCGAAAAAACTGTTTTTT
>TRBV20-1|TRBJ1-4|.|few
CSAGGAGRVGEKLFF
TGCAGTGCTGGCGGAGCGGGGAGGGTAGGGGAAAAACTGTTTTTT
>TRBV7-6|TRBJ2-7|.|.
CASSAGAGVDYEQYF
TGTGCCAGCAGCGCAGGTGCAGGGGTGGACTACGAGCAGTACTTC
>TRBV5-6|TRBJ1-1|TRBD1|.
CASSSDREFGFATEAFF
TGTGCCAGCAGCTCAGACAGGGAATTCGGTTTTGCCACTGAAGCTTTCTTT
>TRBV19|TRBJ1-4|.|many
CASSAPGPTNEKLFF
TGTGCCAGTAGTGCTCCCGGACCAACTAATGAAAAACTGTTTTTT
>TRBV29-1|TRBJ2-7|TRBD1|many
CSVEGLQGNGYEQYF
TGCAGCGTTGAAGGTCTACAGGGGAACGGCTACGAGCAGTACTTC
>TRBV2|TRBJ2-5|TRBD2|.
CASSTHRAGGDQETQYF
TGTGCCAGCAGCACACACAGGGCGGGGGGCGACCAAGAGACCCAGTACTTC
>TRBV28|TRBJ2-5|.|.
CASRDGVLETQYF
TGTGCCAGCAGGGACGGGGTCCTGGAAACCCAGTACTTC
>TRBV24-1|TRBJ2-5|TRBD1|few
CATGDSLQETQYF
TGTGCCACAGGGGACAGCCTTCAAGAGACCCAGTACTTC
>TRBV20-1|TRBJ1-1|.|few
CSAREATEAFF
TGCAGTGCTAGAGAGGCCACTGAAGCTTTCTTT
>TRBV7-3|TRBJ2-3|.|.
CASSLATVLGTDTQYF
TGTGCCAGCAGCTTAGCGACAGTGCTGGGAACAGATACGCAGTATTTT
>TRBV2|TRBJ1-1|TRBD1|many
CASSEALAGGNTEAFF
TGTGCCAGCAGTGAAGCGCTGGCAGGGGGGAACACTGAAGCTTTCTTT
>TRBV24-1|TRBJ2-5|.|.
CATAAASAETQYF
TGTGCCACCGCGGCAGCAAGCGCAGAGACCCAGTACTTC